The entry below describes one T cell receptor beta chain. Its antigen is not known. V was clipped by 0 bases and J by 4 bases, with 13 bases between them. This CDR3 has 15 residues. One entry per CDR3 protein, called by TCRdb with MiXCR from the 5' RACE reads. The sample lists fewer than 150,000 distinct CDR3 sequences, about 7.2% occurring once. This entry comes from a study of T cells after yellow fever vaccination. Study-level background: SMART-Seq v4 Ultra Low Input prepared the low-cell-number fractions. Study-wide results and limits: Clonotype sharing between CD4 and CD8 compartments was small.

V gene TRBV5-3 combines with J gene TRBJ1-2; possible D gene TRBD1, 5 bases. TRBV5-3 is treated as an ORF (open reading frame) with a function not yet certain. The clonotype comes from a young man who received the YFV17D yellow fever vaccine. The sequencing here drew on CD4+ T cells sorted from PBMCs, taken 35 to 50 days after the first yellow fever vaccination. The CDR3 sequence: CARSLVQGAAYGYTF. CDR3 nucleotides: TGTGCCAGAAGCTTGGTGCAGGGCGCGGCCTATGGCTACACCTTC.